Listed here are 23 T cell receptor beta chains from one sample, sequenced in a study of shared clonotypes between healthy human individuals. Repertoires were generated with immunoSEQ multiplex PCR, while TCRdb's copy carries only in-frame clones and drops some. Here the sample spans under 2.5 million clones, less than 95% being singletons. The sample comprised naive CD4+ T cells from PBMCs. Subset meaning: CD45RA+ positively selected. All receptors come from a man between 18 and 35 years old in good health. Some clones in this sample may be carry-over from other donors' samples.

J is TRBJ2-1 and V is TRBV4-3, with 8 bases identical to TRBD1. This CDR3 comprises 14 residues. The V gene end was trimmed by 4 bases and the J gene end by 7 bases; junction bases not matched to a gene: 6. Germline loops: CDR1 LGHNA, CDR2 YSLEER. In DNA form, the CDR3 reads TGCGCCAGCAGCCCGGACAGGGAGAGGAATGAGCAGTTCTTC. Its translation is CASSPDRERNEQFF.

The CDR3 region is CASSDPTQGNSPLHF. The CDR3 DNA sequence: TGTGCCAGCAGCGATCCCACACAGGGAAATTCACCCCTCCACTTT. The chain employs TRBV28 and TRBJ1-6, with a tentative D call TRBD1 (6 bases). Germline V gene sequence: CDR1 MDHEN, CDR2 SYDVKM. CDR3 size: 15 residues. V was clipped by 6 bases and J by 7 bases, with 16 bases between them.

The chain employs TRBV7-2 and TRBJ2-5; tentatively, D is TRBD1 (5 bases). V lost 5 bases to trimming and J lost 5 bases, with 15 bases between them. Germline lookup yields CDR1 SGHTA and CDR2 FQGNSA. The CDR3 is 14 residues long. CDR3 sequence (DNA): TGTGCCAGCAGCCGGAACGGGCCAGGGGAGACCCAGTACTTC. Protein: CASSRNGPGETQYF.

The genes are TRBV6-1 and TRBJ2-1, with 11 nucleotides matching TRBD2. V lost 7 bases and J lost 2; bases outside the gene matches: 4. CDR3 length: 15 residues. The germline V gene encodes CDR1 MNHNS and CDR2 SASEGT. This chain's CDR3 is CASTWTSGPYNEQFF. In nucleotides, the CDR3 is TGTGCCAGCACCTGGACTAGCGGGCCCTACAATGAGCAGTTCTTC.

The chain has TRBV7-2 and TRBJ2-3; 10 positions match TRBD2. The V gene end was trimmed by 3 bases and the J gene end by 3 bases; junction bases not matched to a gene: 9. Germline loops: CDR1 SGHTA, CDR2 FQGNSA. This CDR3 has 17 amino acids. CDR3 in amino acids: CASSLAPSGSETDTQYF. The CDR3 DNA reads TGTGCCAGCAGCTTGGCTCCTAGCGGGAGCGAGACAGATACGCAGTATTTT.

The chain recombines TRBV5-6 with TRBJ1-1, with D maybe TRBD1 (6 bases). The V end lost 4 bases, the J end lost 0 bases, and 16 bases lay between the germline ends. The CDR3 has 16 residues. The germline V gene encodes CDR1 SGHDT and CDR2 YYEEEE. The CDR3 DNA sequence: TGTGCCAGCAGCCCGGTTGGGGGGCATTTGAACACTGAAGCTTTCTTT. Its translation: CASSPVGGHLNTEAFF.

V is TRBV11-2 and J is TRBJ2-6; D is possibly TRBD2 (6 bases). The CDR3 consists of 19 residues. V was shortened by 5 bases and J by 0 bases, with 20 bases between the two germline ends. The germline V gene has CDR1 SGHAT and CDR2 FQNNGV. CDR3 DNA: TGTGCCAGCAGCCCCGGGACTGATAAACTCCCCTCTGGGGCCAACGTCCTGACTTTC. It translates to CASSPGTDKLPSGANVLTF. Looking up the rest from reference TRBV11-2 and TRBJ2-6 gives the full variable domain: EAGVAQSPRYKIIEKRQSVAFWCNPISGHATLYWYQQILGQGPKLLIQFQNNGVVDDSQLPKDRFSAERLKGVDSTLKIQPAKLEDSAVYLCASSPGTDKLPSGANVLTFGAGSRLTVL.

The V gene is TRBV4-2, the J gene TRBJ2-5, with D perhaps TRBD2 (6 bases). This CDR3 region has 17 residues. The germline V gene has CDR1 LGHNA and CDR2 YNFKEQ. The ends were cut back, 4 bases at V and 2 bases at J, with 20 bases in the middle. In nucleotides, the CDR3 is TGTGCCAGCAGCCGCACAAATGCACTAGCTTCACAAGAGACCCAGTACTTC. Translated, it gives CASSRTNALASQETQYF.

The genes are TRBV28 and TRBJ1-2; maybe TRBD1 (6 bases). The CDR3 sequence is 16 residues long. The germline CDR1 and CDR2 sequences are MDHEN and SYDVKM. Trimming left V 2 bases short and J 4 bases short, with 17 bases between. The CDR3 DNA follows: TGTGCCAGCAGTTTAATTATGGGGGCAGGCAGCTATGGCTACACCTTC. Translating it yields CASSLIMGAGSYGYTF.

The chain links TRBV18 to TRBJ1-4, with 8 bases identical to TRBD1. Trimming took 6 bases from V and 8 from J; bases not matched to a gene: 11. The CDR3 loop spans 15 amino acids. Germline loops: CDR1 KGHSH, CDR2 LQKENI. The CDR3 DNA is TGTGCCAGCTCCCGGGGACAGGACGACGGAGAAAAACTGTTTTTT. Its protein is CASSRGQDDGEKLFF.

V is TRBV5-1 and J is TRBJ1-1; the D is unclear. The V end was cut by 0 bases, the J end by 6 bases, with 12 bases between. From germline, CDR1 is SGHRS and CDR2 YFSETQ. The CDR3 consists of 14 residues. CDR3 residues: CASSLVAGESEAFF. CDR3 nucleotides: TGCGCCAGCAGCTTGGTGGCTGGGGAATCTGAAGCTTTCTTT.

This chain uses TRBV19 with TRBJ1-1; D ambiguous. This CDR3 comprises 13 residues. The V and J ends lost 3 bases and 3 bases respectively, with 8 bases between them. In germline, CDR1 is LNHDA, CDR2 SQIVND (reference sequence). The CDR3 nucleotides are TGTGCCAGTAGTATGTATGTTTACACTGAAGCTTTCTTT. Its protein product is CASSMYVYTEAFF.

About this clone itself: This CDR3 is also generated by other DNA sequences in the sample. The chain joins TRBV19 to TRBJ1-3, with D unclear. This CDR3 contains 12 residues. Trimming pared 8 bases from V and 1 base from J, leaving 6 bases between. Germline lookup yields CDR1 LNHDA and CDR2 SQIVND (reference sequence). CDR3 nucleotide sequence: TGTGCCAGTCGAGGGTCTGGAAACACCATATATTTT. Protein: CASRGSGNTIYF.

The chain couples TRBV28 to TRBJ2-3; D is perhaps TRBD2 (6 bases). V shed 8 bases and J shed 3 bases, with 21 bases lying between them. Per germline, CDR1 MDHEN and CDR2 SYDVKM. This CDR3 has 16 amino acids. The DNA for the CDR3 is TGTGCCAGCGACGGGACTCTCACCTCGGGGACAGATACGCAGTATTTT. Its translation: CASDGTLTSGTDTQYF.

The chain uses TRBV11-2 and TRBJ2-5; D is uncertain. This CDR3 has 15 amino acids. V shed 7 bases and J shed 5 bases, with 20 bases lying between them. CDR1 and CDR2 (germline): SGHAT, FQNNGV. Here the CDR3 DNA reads TGTGCCAGCACCCCCCTGGACGGTCCCCGTGAGACCCAGTACTTC. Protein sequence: CASTPLDGPRETQYF. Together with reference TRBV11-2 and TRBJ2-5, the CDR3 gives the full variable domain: EAGVAQSPRYKIIEKRQSVAFWCNPISGHATLYWYQQILGQGPKLLIQFQNNGVVDDSQLPKDRFSAERLKGVDSTLKIQPAKLEDSAVYLCASTPLDGPRETQYFGPGTRLLVL.

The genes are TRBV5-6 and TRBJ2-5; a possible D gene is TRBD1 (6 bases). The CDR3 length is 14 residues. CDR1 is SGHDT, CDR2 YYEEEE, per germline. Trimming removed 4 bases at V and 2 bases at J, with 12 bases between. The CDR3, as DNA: TGTGCCAGCAGCATCATGGGGACACAAGAGACCCAGTACTTC. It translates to CASSIMGTQETQYF.

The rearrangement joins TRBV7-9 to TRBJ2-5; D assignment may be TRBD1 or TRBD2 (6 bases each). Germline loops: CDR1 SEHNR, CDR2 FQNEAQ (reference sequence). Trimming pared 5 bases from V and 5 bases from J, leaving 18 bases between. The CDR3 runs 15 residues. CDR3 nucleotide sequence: TGTGCCAGCAGCGAGCCGGGGGCGGGTTCGGAGACCCAGTACTTC. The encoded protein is CASSEPGAGSETQYF.

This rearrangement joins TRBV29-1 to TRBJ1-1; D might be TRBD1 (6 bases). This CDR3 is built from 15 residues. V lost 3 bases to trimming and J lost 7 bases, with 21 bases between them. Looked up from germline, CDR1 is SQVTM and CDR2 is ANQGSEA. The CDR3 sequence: CSVEYYWVGGLEAFF. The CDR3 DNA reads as TGCAGCGTTGAGTATTATTGGGTTGGGGGGCTTGAAGCTTTCTTT. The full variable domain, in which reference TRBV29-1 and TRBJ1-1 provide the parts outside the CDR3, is SAVISQKPSRDICQRGTSLTIQCQVDSQVTMMFWYRQQPGQSLTLIATANQGSEATYESGFVIDKFPISRPNLTFSTLTVSNMSPEDSSIYLCSVEYYWVGGLEAFFGQGTRLTVV.

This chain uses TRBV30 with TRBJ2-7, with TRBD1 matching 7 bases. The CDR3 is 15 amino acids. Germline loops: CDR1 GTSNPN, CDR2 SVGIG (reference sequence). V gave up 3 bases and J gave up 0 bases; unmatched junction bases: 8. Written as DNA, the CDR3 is TGTGCCTGGAGAGGGGTCAGGGGGTTCTCCTACGAGCAGTACTTC. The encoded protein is CAWRGVRGFSYEQYF.

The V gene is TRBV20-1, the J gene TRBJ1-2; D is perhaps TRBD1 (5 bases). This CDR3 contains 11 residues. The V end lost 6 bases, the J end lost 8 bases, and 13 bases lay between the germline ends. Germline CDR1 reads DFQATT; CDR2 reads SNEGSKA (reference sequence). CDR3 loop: CSAEGKRGYTF. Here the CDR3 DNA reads TGCAGTGCCGAGGGGAAGCGGGGCTACACCTTC.

The CDR3 nucleotides read TGTGCCAGCAGCCCAAAGGCAAGGGGGCGAGAGACCCAGTACTTC. Translation gives CASSPKARGRETQYF. This sequence joins TRBV7-9 and TRBJ2-5; 7 bases agree with TRBD1. The V segment lost 5 bases and the J segment 4 bases; nucleotides outside the gene matches: 10. CDR1 is SEHNR and CDR2 is FQNEAQ in the germline V gene (reference sequence). The CDR3 runs to 15 residues.

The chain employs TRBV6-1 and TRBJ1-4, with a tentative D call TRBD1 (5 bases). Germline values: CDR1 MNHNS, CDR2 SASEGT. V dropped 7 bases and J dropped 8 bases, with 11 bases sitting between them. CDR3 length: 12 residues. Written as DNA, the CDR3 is TGTGCCAGCACTCAGGGCCGAGAAAAACTGTTTTTT. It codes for CASTQGREKLFF.

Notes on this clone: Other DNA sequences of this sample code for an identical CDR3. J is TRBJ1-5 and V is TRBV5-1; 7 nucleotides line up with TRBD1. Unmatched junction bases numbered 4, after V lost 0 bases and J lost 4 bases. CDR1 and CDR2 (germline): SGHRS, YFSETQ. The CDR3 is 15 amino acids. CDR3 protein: CASSLEAGGNQPQHF. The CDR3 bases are TGCGCCAGCAGCTTGGAGGCAGGGGGGAATCAGCCCCAGCATTTT.